The T cell receptor (beta chain) under discussion was sequenced for a study of Graves' ophthalmopathy and Graves' hyperthyroidism. This clonotype was seen more than once but under ten times. Its ends do not fully match the called genes, so a read error is possible. The CDR3 runs to 16 residues. Germline values: CDR1 KGHSH, CDR2 LQKENI. Amplified TCR beta CDR3 regions were obtained using RNA transcripts as template. RT-PCR in the first round used HTBI primers; a second-round multiplex PCR followed. TCRdb fed the multiplex PCR reads into MiXCR, producing one record per CDR3 protein. This table holds about 400,000 distinct CDR3 sequences, over 20% found once.

This receptor was obtained from a woman in her late teens or twenties with stable Graves' hyperthyroidism. Sequenced: peripheral blood. V and J are TRBV18 and TRBJ2-7; 11 bases agree with TRBD2. The CDR3 sequence is CASSPQGTSGAYVQYF. The CDR3 bases are TGTGCCAGCTCACCGCAAGGGACTAGCGGAGCCTACGTGCAGTACTTC.